The 2 T cell receptor beta chains below come from one sample, sequenced in a study of OX40 agonist ivuxolimab in advanced cancers. Clones were read by immunoSEQ multiplex PCR, and TCRdb kept only the in-frame ones, dropping some. The sample shows about 58,000 clones, roughly 77% of them seen only once. The source material was CD4+ or CD8+ T cells sorted from blood, sampled in a trial of the OX40 agonist ivuxolimab. The receptors originated from an adult with an advanced solid tumor such as melanoma, head and neck, liver or kidney cancer.

This clone has just one count. The V call is TRBV2, the J call TRBJ1-6, with D unclear. Germline-derived CDR1 and CDR2 are SNHLY and FYNNEI. The CDR3 is made up of 13 amino acids. V lost 4 bases and J 5 bases, leaving 6 bases between the germline ends. The DNA for the CDR3 is TGTGCCAGCAGTGCCGAGAATAATTCACCCCTCCACTTT. It yields the protein CASSAENNSPLHF.

The chain combines TRBV5-1 with TRBJ2-7; TRBD2 aligns across 11 bases. Germline V gives CDR1 SGHRS, CDR2 YFSETQ. V lost 0 bases to trimming and J lost 6 bases; unmatched junction nucleotides: 2. The CDR3 spans 14 residues. In DNA form, the CDR3 reads TGCGCCAGCAGCTTGGGTCTAGCGGGGGGCGAGCAGTACTTC. This sequence encodes CASSLGLAGGEQYF. Combining the CDR3 with reference TRBV5-1 and TRBJ2-7 gives the whole variable domain KAGVTQTPRYLIKTRGQQVTLSCSPISGHRSVSWYQQTPGQGLQFLFEYFSETQRNKGNFPGRFSGRQFSNSRSEMNVSTLELGDSALYLCASSLGLAGGEQYFGPGTRLTVT.